The next 6 T cell receptor beta chains were all read from a single sample in a study of T cell clonality in common variable immunodeficiency (dated by TCRdb to the mid-2010s). The method was the immunoSEQ multiplex PCR assay. This is the immuneACCESS table as TCRdb keeps it, with only in-frame sequences that have V and J called. A part of the clones is gone; compared with another copy, unresolved V genes explain less than half, and the rest is unexplained. In this sample the table shows some 42,000 clones, and no singletons are among them. Together, the top ten hold roughly 1.4% of the sample. Sequencing was performed on peripheral blood mononuclear cells. Receptors were obtained from a person aged 18 to 70 in good health.

This clone was counted many times. The read ends 3 residues early relative to the CDR3; the germline J gene fills the gap. The rearrangement uses TRBV20-1 and TRBJ2-5, with D possibly being TRBD1 (5 bases). The CDR3 covers 13 residues. Trimming left V 6 bases short and J 2 bases short, with 13 bases between. Germline-derived CDR1 and CDR2 are DFQATT and SNEGSKA (reference sequence). CDR3 residues: CSALDAGQETQYF. The CDR3 bases that were read are TGCAGTGCCCTAGATGCAGGGCAAGAGACC.

This clone has at least ten counts. The CDR3 end is not reached by the read, which stops 3 residues before it; the germline J gene fills it in. The chain carries TRBV5-1 and TRBJ2-5; 7 nucleotides agree with TRBD2. The V segment lost 4 bases and the J segment 1 base; nucleotides outside the gene matches: 7. The CDR3 totals 15 residues. Per the germline V gene, CDR1 is SGHRS and CDR2 is YFSETQ. The DNA read from the CDR3 is TGCGCCAGCAGCGGGGCTAGCGGAGTCCAAGAGACC. Translation: CASSGASGVQET. The full CDR3 sequence reads CASSGASGVQETQYF. Using reference TRBV5-1 and TRBJ2-5 for the parts outside the CDR3, the full variable domain is KAGVTQTPRYLIKTRGQQVTLSCSPISGHRSVSWYQQTPGQGLQFLFEYFSETQRNKGNFPGRFSGRQFSNSRSEMNVSTLELGDSALYLCASSGASGVQETQYFGPGTRLLVL.

This clone has only a few counts. A junction boundary mismatches the germline segment, possibly from a read error. With the read ending 3 residues before the CDR3 end, the germline J gene is used to fill in that end. The genes are TRBV2 and TRBJ2-2, with TRBD1 identical over 11 bases. The CDR3 spans 16 residues. CDR1 and CDR2 from the germline V gene are SNHLY and FYNNEI. The CDR3 loop is CASSAGTGGRTGKLFF. The sequenced part of the CDR3 DNA is TGTGCCAGCAGTGCCGGGACAGGGGGAAGGACCGGGAAG. Drawing the rest from reference TRBV2 and TRBJ2-2, the complete variable domain is EPEVTQTPSHQVTQMGQEVILRCVPISNHLYFYWYRQILGQKVEFLVSFYNNEISEKSEIFDDQFSVERPDGSNFTLKIRSTKLEDSAMYFCASSAGTGGRTGKLFFGEGSRLTVL.

This clone was counted many times. With the read ending 3 residues before the CDR3 end, the germline J gene is used to fill in that end. The chain combines TRBV18 with TRBJ2-3, with TRBD2 identical over 8 bases. The ends lost 3 bases at V and 4 bases at J; junction bases unmatched: 3. Germline V CDR1 and CDR2: KGHSH, LQKENI. This CDR3 is 14 amino acids long. This CDR3 reads CASSPRGGSDTQYF. The covered CDR3 bases are TGTGCCAGCTCACCTCGGGGGGGGTCAGATACG.

There are many counts of this clone. Sequencing ends 3 residues short of the CDR3 end; the germline J gene provides the rest. The genes are TRBV20-1 and TRBJ2-3; the D is unclear. The CDR3 consists of 14 residues. The germline V gene encodes CDR1 DFQATT and CDR2 SNEGSKA (reference sequence). The V end lost 3 bases, the J end lost 4 bases, and 14 bases lay between the germline ends. The CDR3 sequence: CSARPLRASDTQYF. The part of the CDR3 DNA that was read is TGCAGTGCTAGGCCCTTAAGAGCCTCAGATACG.

This clone was detected many times. Read coverage stops 3 residues before the CDR3 terminus; the germline J gene supplies the remainder. The rearrangement uses TRBV2 and TRBJ2-1; TRBD1 or TRBD2 may be the D gene (5 bases each). Germline values: CDR1 SNHLY, CDR2 FYNNEI. The germline V and J ends were trimmed by 7 bases and 0 bases, with 13 bases remaining between them. CDR3 size: 15 residues. Here the CDR3 reads CASMRGVSSYNEQFF. Partial CDR3 DNA: TGTGCCAGCATGAGGGGCGTCAGCTCCTACAATGAG.